The clone carrying this T cell receptor beta chain has only a few counts. Its antigen is not identified. These data belong to a study of cytomegalovirus exposure and HLA in healthy donors. Those who donated were healthy bone marrow donors. General study findings and limits: From TCR beta sequences, most subjects' HLA-A and HLA-B alleles were reportedly predicted accurately. Within the data, a cluster of highly shared sequence variants was likely a sequencing artifact. Apparent HLA restriction characterized most CMV-associated TCR beta chains in a later analysis.

The V gene lost 8 bases and the J gene lost 8 bases, with 15 bases spanning the gap. The CDR3 covers 11 residues. Germline values: CDR1 GTSNPN, CDR2 SVGIG (reference sequence). In the PCR, 60 Vbeta and 13 Jbeta primers were used. TCRdb keeps only in-frame clones here, not all; method: immunoSEQ multiplex PCR. The table records about 160,000 clones, around 60% of them present only once. The TCR originated in a woman aged 60 to 75 in good health and CMV-seropositive. This chain uses TRBV30 with TRBJ1-2; a weak D match, TRBD1 (6 bases). Sequencing input: PBMCs. CDR3: CAGLQGRGYTF. The CDR3 DNA reads TGTGCCGGGCTACAGGGTCGCGGCTACACCTTC.